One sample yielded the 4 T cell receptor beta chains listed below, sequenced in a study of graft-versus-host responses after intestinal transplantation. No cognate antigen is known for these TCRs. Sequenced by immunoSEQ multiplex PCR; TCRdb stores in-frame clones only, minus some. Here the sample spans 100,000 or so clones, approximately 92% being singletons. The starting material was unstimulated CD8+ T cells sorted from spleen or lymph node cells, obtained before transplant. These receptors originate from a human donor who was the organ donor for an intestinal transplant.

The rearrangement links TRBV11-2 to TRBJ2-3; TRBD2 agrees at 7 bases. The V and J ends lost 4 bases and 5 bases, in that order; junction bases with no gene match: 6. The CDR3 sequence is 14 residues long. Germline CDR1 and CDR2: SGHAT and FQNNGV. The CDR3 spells CASSWAGVLDTQYF. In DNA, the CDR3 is TGTGCCAGCAGCTGGGCGGGAGTGTTAGATACGCAGTATTTT.

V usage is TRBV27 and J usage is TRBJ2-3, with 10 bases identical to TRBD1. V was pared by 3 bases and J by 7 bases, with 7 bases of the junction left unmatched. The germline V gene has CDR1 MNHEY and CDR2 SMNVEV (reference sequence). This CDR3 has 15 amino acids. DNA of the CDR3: TGTGCCAGCAGTTTCTATGGACAGGGGGATTATACGCAGTATTTT. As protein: CASSFYGQGDYTQYF.

The CDR3 nucleotides are TGTGCCAGAAGTTGGGGCACCGGTGCTTTCTTT. Protein product: CARSWGTGAFF. The chain employs TRBV5-3 and TRBJ1-1; a weak D match, TRBD1 (5 bases). TRBV5-3 is noted as an ORF with a role that remains uncertain. The CDR3 extends over 11 amino acids. V was trimmed by 5 bases and J by 11 bases, leaving 13 bases between them.

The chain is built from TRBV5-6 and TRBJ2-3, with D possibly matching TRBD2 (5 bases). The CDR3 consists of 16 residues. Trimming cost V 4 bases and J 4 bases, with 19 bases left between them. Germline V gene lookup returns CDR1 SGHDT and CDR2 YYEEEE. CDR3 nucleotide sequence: TGTGCCAGCAGCCACCCCCCCGGGGAAGTTGCAGATACGCAGTATTTT. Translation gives CASSHPPGEVADTQYF.